The rows below give T cell receptor beta chains drawn from one sample of a study of T and B cells in COVID-19 patients. MiXCR was run by TCRdb on the multiplex PCR reads, yielding one entry per CDR3 protein. This sample has 14,000 or so distinct CDR3 sequences, with 28% found just once. The sequencing input was blood. The receptors here all came from a human donor who had recovered from COVID-19. CDR3s include the opening cysteine and the closing phenylalanine or tryptophan. The D gene is left open where the match is weak. Only some rows state a clone size, as once, few, many or a class for expanded clones.

d_call,clone_size,v_call,j_call,cdr3_aa,cdr3_nt
.,few,TRBV24-1,TRBJ2-1,CATSAAHSSYNEQFF,TGTGCCACCAGTGCGGCTCACAGCTCCTACAATGAGCAGTTCTTC
TRBD2,.,TRBV18,TRBJ2-7,CASSPAGTRNSEQYF,TGTGCCAGCTCACCGGCCGGGACTAGAAACTCCGAGCAGTACTTC
.,.,TRBV2,TRBJ2-7,CASRMEVNYEQYF,TGTGCCAGCAGAATGGAGGTGAACTACGAGCAGTACTTC
.,.,TRBV28,TRBJ2-3,CGVGFFRQASTDTQYF,TGTGGGGTGGGGTTTTTTAGACAGGCCAGCACAGATACGCAGTATTTT
.,many,TRBV27,TRBJ1-5,CASSLGRQGRFPQHF,TGTGCCAGCAGTTTAGGCCGGCAGGGCCGTTTTCCCCAGCATTTT
TRBD2,.,TRBV7-9,TRBJ2-7,CASSLGSGAFYEQYF,TGTGCCAGCAGCTTAGGGAGCGGGGCCTTCTACGAGCAGTACTTC
TRBD1,.,TRBV18,TRBJ2-7,CASSKGGVGEQYF,TGTGCCAGCTCAAAAGGGGGCGTCGGCGAGCAGTACTTC
TRBD2,.,TRBV12-3/TRBV12-4,TRBJ2-1,CASVPGGGNEQFF,TGTGCCAGTGTCCCGGGGGGGGGCAATGAGCAGTTCTTC
.,few,TRBV5-6,TRBJ2-5,CASSLGRGYQETQYF,TGTGCCAGCAGCTTGGGTCGGGGGTACCAAGAGACCCAGTACTTC
.,few,TRBV30,TRBJ1-2,CAWSRAYGYTF,TGTGCCTGGAGTCGGGCGTATGGCTACACCTTC
TRBD2,.,TRBV19,TRBJ2-1,CASSTLSGRHSYNEQFF,TGTGCCAGTAGTACGCTCAGCGGGAGACACTCCTACAATGAGCAGTTCTTC
.,medium-sized,TRBV19,TRBJ2-2,CASSIPGAKRTGELFF,TGTGCCAGTAGCATTCCGGGAGCCAAACGAACCGGGGAGCTGTTTTTT
TRBD1,many,TRBV12-3/TRBV12-4,TRBJ2-1,CASSLGQAYNEQFF,TGTGCCAGCAGTCTGGGACAGGCGTACAATGAGCAGTTCTTC
TRBD2,few,TRBV5-6,TRBJ2-7,CASKYGVGGLLEQYF,TGTGCCAGCAAATATGGGGTCGGGGGGTTGCTCGAGCAGTACTTC
.,few,TRBV5-1,TRBJ1-4,CASSLMTSEKLFF,TGCGCCAGCAGCTTGATGACCAGTGAAAAACTGTTTTTT
.,.,TRBV7-2,TRBJ2-7,CASSLDRSSYEQYF,TGTGCCAGCAGCTTAGACCGAAGCTCCTACGAGCAGTACTTC
TRBD1,.,TRBV6-6,TRBJ1-5,CAGGEGASQPQHF,TGTGCCGGGGGAGAGGGGGCTTCTCAGCCCCAGCATTTT
TRBD2,once,TRBV19,TRBJ2-5,CASSVTPGLAGGTQYF,TGTGCCAGTAGTGTCACCCCGGGACTAGCGGGGGGGACCCAGTACTTC
TRBD2,.,TRBV20-1,TRBJ2-1,CSAPGTSGNRRYANEQFF,TGCAGTGCGCCAGGGACTAGCGGGAACCGGAGGTATGCCAATGAGCAGTTCTTC
.,many,TRBV19,TRBJ1-5,CASRLGGQPQHF,TGTGCCAGTAGGCTAGGGGGTCAGCCCCAGCATTTT
.,medium-sized,TRBV13,TRBJ2-3,CASSLGTGEFTDTQYF,TGTGCCAGCAGCCTTGGGACTGGGGAGTTCACAGATACGCAGTATTTT
.,many,TRBV5-6,TRBJ2-5,CASSLRIPPPGTEDETQYF,TGTGCCAGCAGCTTGCGAATCCCCCCCCCCGGGACGGAAGATGAGACCCAGTACTTC
.,.,TRBV29-1,TRBJ2-3,CSVPTAFYLCASNPLGQLTDTQYF,.
.,.,TRBV5-5,TRBJ1-2,CASSEGQSKDYTF,TGTGCCAGCAGCGAGGGGCAGTCTAAAGACTACACCTTC
TRBD2,few,TRBV20-1,TRBJ2-3,CSAPATSADSLDTQYF,TGCAGTGCTCCAGCCACTAGCGCCGACTCCCTGGATACGCAGTATTTT
.,few,TRBV10-3,TRBJ1-2,CAISEWDGPDGYTF,TGTGCCATCAGTGAATGGGACGGTCCGGATGGCTACACCTTC
.,many,TRBV5-4,TRBJ2-3,CASSTYLGSTDTQYF,TGTGCCAGCAGCACATACTTAGGGAGCACAGATACGCAGTATTTT
.,.,TRBV12-3/TRBV12-4,TRBJ2-7,CASSLYWGVSYEQYF,TGTGCCAGCAGTTTATATTGGGGGGTCTCCTACGAGCAGTACTTC
.,medium-sized,TRBV19,TRBJ2-2,CASSIVVQGELFF,TGTGCCAGTAGTATAGTGGTACAGGGGGAGCTGTTTTTT
.,many,TRBV12-3/TRBV12-4,TRBJ2-2,CASGRGTGELFF,TGTGCCAGCGGACGAGGCACCGGGGAGCTGTTTTTT
.,.,TRBV2,TRBJ1-5,CASNLAGYRPQHF,TGTGCCAGCAATTTGGCAGGGTACCGGCCCCAGCATTTT
TRBD2,many,TRBV5-4,TRBJ2-3,CASSLGGGEGTDTQYF,TGTGCCAGCAGCTTGGGAGGCGGGGAGGGGACAGATACGCAGTATTTT
.,few,TRBV12-3/TRBV12-4,TRBJ1-5,CASRGPYNQPQHF,TGTGCCAGCAGGGGGCCATACAATCAGCCCCAGCATTTT
.,.,TRBV11-1,TRBJ1-5,CASSTNNQPQHF,TGTGCCAGCAGCACAAATAATCAGCCCCAGCATTTT
.,few,TRBV18,TRBJ1-1,CASSPTRNTEAFF,TGTGCCAGCTCACCAACTAGGAACACTGAAGCTTTCTTT
TRBD1,.,TRBV5-1,TRBJ2-3,CASSMDRVPGQTDKPVGDTQYF,TGCGCCAGCAGCATGGACAGGGTGCCCGGTCAGACTGATAAACCGGTGGGAGATACGCAGTATTTT
.,.,TRBV5-1,TRBJ2-2,CASSLDPGTGELFF,TGCGCCAGCAGCTTGGATCCGGGCACCGGGGAGCTGTTTTTT
.,.,TRBV12-3/TRBV12-4,TRBJ1-5,CASSLGSSGRGNQPQHF,TGTGCCAGCAGTTTAGGGTCCTCGGGACGGGGCAATCAGCCCCAGCATTTT
.,few,TRBV5-1,TRBJ2-3,CASSLMDNADTQYF,TGCGCCAGCAGCTTGATGGACAATGCAGATACGCAGTATTTT
TRBD1,many,TRBV5-5,TRBJ1-3,CASRPDRGRNTIYF,TGTGCCAGCAGACCGGACAGGGGAAGGAACACCATATATTTT
.,few,TRBV7-6,TRBJ2-1,CASSLAGVESSYNEQFF,TGTGCCAGCAGCTTAGCGGGCGTGGAGAGCTCCTACAATGAGCAGTTCTTC
TRBD1,.,TRBV18,TRBJ1-2,CASSPGTATSNYGFTF,TGTGCCAGCTCACCCGGGACAGCAACTTCTAACTATGGCTTCACCTTC
TRBD2,once,TRBV12-3/TRBV12-4,TRBJ2-7,CASSIMSSGKEQYF,TGTGCCAGCAGTATTATGTCTAGCGGGAAGGAGCAGTACTTC
TRBD1,medium-sized,TRBV29-1,TRBJ1-2,CSVAGQGLLYGYTF,TGCAGCGTCGCGGGACAGGGCCTCCTCTATGGCTACACCTTC
.,.,TRBV5-1,TRBJ1-6,CASSEKGTPESPLHF,TGCGCCAGCAGCGAAAAGGGTACACCAGAATCACCCCTCCACTTT
TRBD2,.,TRBV24-1,TRBJ2-1,CATSDRPGTSGGPLFFEQFF,TGTGCCACCAGTGACCGTCCCGGGACTAGCGGGGGGCCCCTTTTTTTCGAGCAGTTCTTC
.,.,TRBV6-6,TRBJ2-3,CASSLRTESTDTQYF,TGTGCCAGCAGCCTACGGACAGAGAGCACAGATACGCAGTATTTT
.,few,TRBV11-1,TRBJ2-7,CASSLVNSDYEQYF,TGTGCCAGCAGCTTAGTCAATTCAGACTACGAGCAGTACTTC
.,.,TRBV6-5,TRBJ1-6,CASRLQGSYNSPLHF,TGTGCCAGCAGACTACAGGGCAGTTATAATTCACCCCTCCACTTT
TRBD1,.,TRBV7-9,TRBJ2-7,CASSLRDRAYEQYF,TGTGCCAGCAGTTTAAGGGACAGAGCCTACGAGCAGTACTTC
TRBD1,.,TRBV5-1,TRBJ1-4,CASSLAGQLNEKLFF,TGCGCCAGCAGCCTAGCGGGACAGCTTAATGAAAAACTGTTTTTT
TRBD2,.,TRBV7-6,TRBJ2-4,CASSSSGPAKNIQYF,TGTGCCAGCAGCTCTAGCGGTCCAGCCAAAAACATTCAGTACTTC
.,.,TRBV18,TRBJ1-5,CASSPPKQGDQPQHF,TGTGCCAGCTCACCACCAAAACAGGGCGATCAGCCCCAGCATTTT
.,many,TRBV6-5,TRBJ1-2,CASSYEGLWPNGYTF,TGTGCCAGCAGTTACGAGGGTCTCTGGCCGAATGGCTACACCTTC
.,.,TRBV20-1,TRBJ1-2,CSAKSGWGGLNYGYTF,TGCAGTGCTAAATCCGGTTGGGGGGGGTTAAACTATGGCTACACCTTC
.,.,TRBV12-3/TRBV12-4,TRBJ2-1,CASTPANEQFF,TGTGCCAGCACCCCCGCCAATGAGCAGTTCTTC